This TCR beta chain was sequenced for a study of cytomegalovirus exposure and HLA in healthy donors. Study results and limitations: Earlier analysis looked at TCR beta V segments, and most were productive about 87% or about 30% of the time. A missense variant in DCLRE1C was later tied to TCR beta V- and J-gene trimming. According to a later analysis, donors in an Asian-associated ancestry cluster reportedly had fewer N-insertions than the roughly 720-donor mean.

PCR amplification relied on 60 Vbeta primers (plus 13 Jbeta primers). Study processing details: Some 10 million of the roughly 80 million unique TCR beta chains counted in a later analysis were shared. Sequencing used immunoSEQ multiplex PCR; TCRdb keeps in-frame clones, though not all of them. The DNA was the basis for D and trimming; V, J and clone size are from that table. The sample has about 160,000 clones, about 85% seen once. Of note for this clone: Antigen specificity is unknown.

The J segment lost 1 base and the V segment lost 4 bases, leaving 15 bases of the junction unmatched. This CDR3 has 19 residues. Germline V gene data show CDR1 as SGHDN and CDR2 as FVKESK. Sequencing was carried out using PBMCs. The genes are TRBV14 and TRBJ1-3; 8 bases line up with TRBD1. This TCR derives from a man aged 18-30 years in good health and CMV-seronegative. CDR3 region: CASSPRDRSWLLSGNTIYF. CDR3 DNA sequence: TGTGCCAGCAGCCCCCGGGACAGGTCTTGGTTGTTGTCTGGAAACACCATATATTTT.